The 8 T cell receptor beta chains reported below all come from one sample, sequenced in a study of tumor and adjacent non-tumor tissue in lung cancer listed by TCRdb under 2018. The library was produced with multiplex PCR. Instrument used: Illumina HiSeq 2500. TCRbeta libraries were constructed through three rounds of nested PCR with primers (Table S4) according to protocols modified from ARM-PCR. TCRdb reanalyzed the raw reads on its own, using fastp at Q25 for trimming and MiXCR for clone calling, and kept in-frame beta chains. Duplicate CDR3 protein sequences are folded into a single record with the most common DNA and genes. The sample table shows more than 85,000 distinct CDR3 sequences, and 50% to 70% are seen once. The ten largest make up 15% to 20% of the sample. Bulk unsorted tissue served as the source for RNA extraction, and RNA quality was assessed using a NanoDrop ND-1000 and an Agilent 2100. Normal lung samples were distant non-tumor tissue taken more than 3 cm from the tumor edge.

The sample was distant non-tumor lung tissue. These receptors all stem from a man between 60 and 75 years old with non-small cell lung cancer.

Concerning this clonotype itself: A read error may account for a junction end that differs from germline. The CDR3 here is CASSPSGSYERYF. DNA for the CDR3: TGCGCCAGCAGCCCCTCGGGCAGCTACGAGCGGTACTTC. The gene calls are TRBV4-1 and TRBJ2-7; D is undetermined. CDR1 is MGHRA and CDR2 is YSYEKL in the germline V gene. The CDR3 has 13 amino acids.

As for this clonotype: One end of the junction does not line up with germline, which may come from a read error. This chain joins TRBV11-2 and TRBJ2-3; TRBD2 is a possible D gene (5 bases). The CDR3 length is 16 residues. Germline CDR1 is SGHAT and CDR2 is FQNNGV. The CDR3 protein is CAGSFLAGSSTDTHYF. The CDR3 nucleotides are TGTGCCGGCAGCTTCTTGGCGGGTTCTAGCACAGATACGCATTATTTT.

Regarding this clonotype: One end of the junction fails to match germline, which may point to a read error. This chain uses TRBV11-3 with TRBJ2-3; no reliable D call. The germline V gene encodes CDR1 SGHNT and CDR2 YENEEA. The CDR3 contains 13 residues. The CDR3 reads CVSRSGATDTQYF. The CDR3 region has the DNA TGTGTCAGCCGCTCTGGCGCCACAGATACGCAGTATTTC.

The genes are TRBV6-1 and TRBJ2-7, with D possibly being TRBD1 (6 bases). Between the trimmed V and J ends, which lost 6 bases and 3 bases, there was a span of 18 bases. CDR1 is MNHNS and CDR2 is SASEGT in the germline V gene. The CDR3 sequence is 15 residues long. The CDR3 here is CASRTTGHGYYEQYF. The DNA for the CDR3 is TGTGCCAGCAGAACCACAGGGCATGGCTACTACGAGCAGTACTTC.

This clonotype turned up a few times. This clone may be a read error of a much larger clone one base away. The DNA of the CDR3 is TGCGCCAGCAGCCAAGATGCCAACATTCAGTACTTC. Its protein product is CASSQDANIQYF. The rearrangement links TRBV4-3 to TRBJ2-4; no clear D gene. Germline CDR1 and CDR2: LGHNA and YSLEER. This CDR3 region has 12 residues. With 0 bases removed from V and 7 bases from J, the gap between germline ends came to 4 bases.

This clonotype was recorded many times. The chain recombines TRBV4-1 with TRBJ2-2, with TRBD1 matching over 8 bases. The J segment lost 6 bases and the V segment lost 4 bases, leaving 4 bases of the junction unmatched. The CDR3 has 14 amino acids. The V gene's germline CDR1 is MGHRA and CDR2 YSYEKL. CDR3 coding DNA: TGCGCCAGCAGCCCTCAGGGGGCGTCCGGGGAGCTGTTTTTT. Translating it yields CASSPQGASGELFF.

This clonotype was picked up a small number of times. The chain carries TRBV27 and TRBJ1-1; D perhaps matches TRBD1 (5 bases). Germline CDR1 MNHEY, CDR2 SMNVEV (reference sequence). V was shortened by 3 bases and J by 2 bases, with 10 bases between the two germline ends. The CDR3 totals 14 residues. CDR3 nucleotides: TGTGCCAGCAGTTTCAGCAGGGATAACACTGAAGCTTTCTTT. Protein: CASSFSRDNTEAFF.

This clonotype appeared a few times. The conserved closing phenylalanine or tryptophan is absent in this CDR3, likely reflecting a read error. This sequence joins TRBV20-1 and TRBJ2-1; TRBD2 agrees at 8 bases. V shed 3 bases and J 6 bases; nucleotides not matched to a gene: 1. Germline loops: CDR1 DFQATT, CDR2 SNEGSKA (reference sequence). The CDR3 consists of 12 residues. The CDR3 protein is CSASGRANEQFL. CDR3 DNA sequence: TGCAGTGCTAGCGGGAGGGCCAATGAGCAGTTCCTC.